This passage covers 29 T cell receptor beta chains from one sample sequenced in a study of blood T cells in healthy people across ages. Using a J-beta primer mix together with a sample-barcoded 5' primer, a second PCR was run for roughly 6 to 12 cycles. TCRdb called the 5' RACE reads again in MiXCR, with one record for every CDR3 protein. The sample yields 800,000 to 1,300,000 distinct CDR3 sequences, about 25% seen once. These data also formed part of another study, on T cells of mothers and their children.

Source material: blood. These receptors originate from a girl aged 2-10 years in good health.

The rearrangement uses TRBV9 and TRBJ1-1; D is unclear. The V gene lost 1 base and the J gene lost 6 bases, with 10 bases spanning the gap. Per the germline V gene, CDR1 is SGDLS and CDR2 is YYNGEE. The CDR3 is made up of 13 amino acids. The CDR3 sequence: CASSVTAQAEAFF. The CDR3 bases are TGTGCCAGCAGCGTAACAGCTCAGGCTGAAGCTTTCTTT.

This clonotype was counted a few times. The V gene is TRBV5-1, the J gene TRBJ2-5; 9 bases line up with TRBD1. Looked up from germline, CDR1 is SGHRS and CDR2 is YFSETQ. The CDR3 runs to 14 residues. After removal of 4 bases from V and 6 bases from J, the junction contained 7 bases not matched to a gene. The CDR3 nucleotides read TGCGCCAGCAGCCCTGGACAGGGGTGGCAGACCCAGTACTTC. Residues: CASSPGQGWQTQYF. Looking up the rest from reference TRBV5-1 and TRBJ2-5 gives the full variable domain: KAGVTQTPRYLIKTRGQQVTLSCSPISGHRSVSWYQQTPGQGLQFLFEYFSETQRNKGNFPGRFSGRQFSNSRSEMNVSTLELGDSALYLCASSPGQGWQTQYFGPGTRLLVL.

The V and J genes are TRBV7-9 and TRBJ2-4, with TRBD2 as a possible D gene (5 bases). The CDR3 consists of 11 residues. Germline V gives CDR1 SEHNR, CDR2 FQNEAQ (reference sequence). V lost 3 bases, J lost 13 bases, and 10 bases lay in between. CDR3 sequence (DNA): TGTGCCAGCAGCTTGGAGGAAGGGCAGTACTTC. Amino acid sequence: CASSLEEGQYF.

V gene TRBV20-1 combines with J gene TRBJ1-2; possibly TRBD1 for D (5 bases). Trimming took 6 bases from V and 0 from J, leaving 14 bases between them. CDR3 size: 14 residues. The germline CDR1 and CDR2 sequences are DFQATT and SNEGSKA (reference sequence). The DNA for the CDR3 is TGCAGTGCCGCCGGTGGGGACTCTAACTATGGCTACACCTTC. It codes for CSAAGGDSNYGYTF.

The chain uses TRBV29-1 and TRBJ2-7, with TRBD2 as a possible D gene (5 bases). The CDR3 is 11 amino acids. Germline assignment: CDR1 SQVTM and CDR2 ANQGSEA. V lost 4 bases, J lost 5 bases, and 9 bases lay in between. The DNA of the CDR3 is TGCAGCGTTGTAGGGAGTGACGAGCAGTACTTC. This gives the protein CSVVGSDEQYF.

This clonotype appeared a few times. The chain employs TRBV28 and TRBJ2-7; 9 bases agree with TRBD2. This CDR3 has 17 amino acids. Trimming took 4 bases from V and 3 from J; bases not matched to a gene: 13. CDR1 MDHEN and CDR2 SYDVKM come from the germline V gene. The CDR3 here is CASSSLGGLARGYEQYF. For the CDR3, the DNA is TGTGCCAGCAGTTCCCTCGGCGGACTAGCGAGAGGCTACGAGCAGTACTTC.

This chain joins TRBV20-1 and TRBJ2-5; TRBD2 agrees at 11 bases. The better agreement between TRBJ2-1 and the DNA end casts doubt on the J call. The germline V gene encodes CDR1 DFQATT and CDR2 SNEGSKA (reference sequence). This CDR3 is built from 13 residues. This CDR3 is CSAARLAGNEQFF. CDR3 DNA: TGCAGTGCTGCCCGACTAGCGGGGAATGAGCAGTTCTTC.

The V gene is TRBV28, the J gene TRBJ2-7; 7 bases match TRBD2. The CDR3 runs 19 residues. V trimming: 4 bases; J trimming: 5 bases; junction bases outside the gene matches: 23. Germline CDR1 reads MDHEN; CDR2 reads SYDVKM. The DNA for the CDR3 is TGTGCCAGCAGTTACAAATTGTATTCGAAGGGGAGGGGCGAGGACGAGCAGTACTTC. This codes for CASSYKLYSKGRGEDEQYF.

This rearrangement joins TRBV2 to TRBJ2-1, with 11 bases fitting TRBD2. V shed 5 bases and J 7 bases; nucleotides not matched to a gene: 7. The CDR3 length is 15 residues. Per the germline V gene, CDR1 is SNHLY and CDR2 is FYNNEI. As DNA, the CDR3 is TGTGCCAGCAGTCCACCTAGCGGGGGGTATAATGAGCAGTTCTTC. Translating it yields CASSPPSGGYNEQFF. The full variable domain, completed using reference TRBV2 and TRBJ2-1, is EPEVTQTPSHQVTQMGQEVILRCVPISNHLYFYWYRQILGQKVEFLVSFYNNEISEKSEIFDDQFSVERPDGSNFTLKIRSTKLEDSAMYFCASSPPSGGYNEQFFGPGTRLTVL.

This chain joins TRBV2 and TRBJ1-2; D remains unclear. Germline values: CDR1 SNHLY, CDR2 FYNNEI. The CDR3 length is 11 residues. V was clipped by 7 bases and J by 14 bases, with 17 bases between them. CDR3 nucleotide sequence: TGTGCCAGCATTCCGTCGGAAGGCAGTACCTTC. It is translated as CASIPSEGSTF.

In this sample, this clonotype turned up a few times. The V gene is TRBV6-2 or TRBV6-3, the J gene TRBJ2-4, with TRBD1 matching over 7 bases. CDR1 is MNHEY and CDR2 is SVGEGT in the germline V gene. J lost 5 bases, V lost 7 bases, and 11 bases had no gene match. The CDR3 is 15 residues long. The CDR3 sequence: CASTLTGLSQNIQYF. CDR3 DNA sequence: TGTGCCAGCACGCTGACAGGGTTGAGCCAAAACATTCAGTACTTC.

This clonotype came up a few times. The CDR3 bases are TGTGCCAGCAGCGACCACGGCAGTATGAACACTGAAGCTTTCTTT. Amino acids: CASSDHGSMNTEAFF. The chain combines TRBV7-9 with TRBJ1-1; D unresolved. The CDR3 totals 15 residues. Germline V CDR1 and CDR2: SEHNR, FQNEAQ (reference sequence). V was cut by 5 bases and J by 0 bases, with 13 bases left in between.

This clonotype was counted between two and nine times. This chain joins TRBV7-2 and TRBJ1-2; D is undetermined. The CDR3 sequence is 13 residues long. Germline CDR1 and CDR2: SGHTA and FQGNSA. V shed 4 bases and J shed 8 bases, with 14 bases lying between them. CDR3 in DNA: TGTGCCAGCAGCTCACAAAGACGTGGGGGCTACACCTTC. Protein product: CASSSQRRGGYTF. The whole variable domain, filled in from reference TRBV7-2 and TRBJ1-2, reads GAGVSQSPSNKVTEKGKDVELRCDPISGHTALYWYRQSLGQGLEFLIYFQGNSAPDKSGLPSDRFSAERTGGSVSTLTIQRTQQEDSAVYLCASSSQRRGGYTFGSGTRLTVV.

The CDR3 protein is CATSEGFNNEQFF. For the CDR3, the DNA is TGTGCCACCAGTGAGGGGTTCAACAATGAGCAGTTCTTC. The chain has TRBV24-1 and TRBJ2-1; D unresolved. Trimming removed 4 bases at V and 5 bases at J, with 8 bases between. The CDR3 is 13 amino acids. CDR1 is KGHDR and CDR2 is SFDVKD in the germline V gene.

J is TRBJ1-1 and V is TRBV29-1; possibly TRBD1 for D (5 bases). This CDR3 spans 10 amino acids. Germline V gene data show CDR1 as SQVTM and CDR2 as ANQGSEA. V was trimmed by 4 bases and J by 10 bases, leaving 10 bases between them. The CDR3 spells CSVGDESAFF. The CDR3 bases are TGCAGCGTTGGGGACGAGTCAGCTTTCTTT.

The chain uses TRBV29-1 and TRBJ1-1; D is ambiguous. Germline lookup yields CDR1 SQVTM and CDR2 ANQGSEA. Deletions cut 6 bases from V and 0 bases from J, with 11 bases between. There are 13 residues in the CDR3. The CDR3 bases are TGCAGCGTCGCGACGGTCATGAACACTGAAGCTTTCTTT. Its translation: CSVATVMNTEAFF.

This clonotype was picked up a small number of times. One end of the junction fails to match germline, which may point to a read error. V gene TRBV15 combines with J gene TRBJ2-7, with D perhaps TRBD2 (5 bases). In germline, CDR1 is LNHNV, CDR2 YYDKDF (reference sequence). The CDR3 sequence is 13 residues long. The CDR3 nucleotides read TGTGCCGCCAGCACTAGAACGATAGCTGAGCAGTACTTC. Encoded protein: CAASTRTIAEQYF.

The chain joins TRBV27 to TRBJ2-2, with D possibly matching TRBD2 (6 bases). V shed 7 bases and J shed 8 bases, with 17 bases lying between them. Per germline, CDR1 MNHEY and CDR2 SMNVEV (reference sequence). CDR3 length: 14 residues. The CDR3 loop reads CASMAGMGLGELFF. CDR3 nucleotides: TGTGCCAGCATGGCGGGAATGGGATTAGGGGAGCTGTTTTTT.

This clonotype has a handful of counts. The rearrangement joins TRBV29-1 to TRBJ2-5, with a possible D match to TRBD2 (7 bases). The J call may be wrong; the DNA end is better matched by TRBJ2-1. There are 15 residues in the CDR3. CDR1 and CDR2 (germline): SQVTM, ANQGSEA. The CDR3 is CSVPQIGGGYNEQFF. CDR3 nucleotide sequence: TGCAGCGTGCCCCAAATAGGGGGGGGCTACAATGAGCAGTTCTTC.

CDR3 bases: TGCAGTGCTGGGACTAGCGGGGAGCAGTTCTTC. Its translation is CSAGTSGEQFF. This chain uses TRBV20-1 with TRBJ2-5; 12 nucleotides match TRBD2. The last part of the DNA fits TRBJ2-1 better; the J call may be wrong. CDR1 is DFQATT and CDR2 is SNEGSKA in the germline V gene (reference sequence). The CDR3 consists of 11 residues.

This clonotype was counted a few times. The chain uses TRBV7-2 and TRBJ1-5; 7 positions agree with TRBD1. This CDR3 comprises 13 residues. The ends lost 3 bases at V and 7 bases at J; junction bases unmatched: 3. Germline V gives CDR1 SGHTA, CDR2 FQGNSA. The CDR3 spells CASSLTTGQPQHF. The CDR3 DNA reads as TGTGCCAGCAGCTTGACGACAGGGCAGCCCCAGCATTTT.

This sequence joins TRBV15 and TRBJ1-2, with D possibly being TRBD1 (6 bases). Trimming took off 0 bases at V and 8 bases at J, with 19 bases between the two ends. Looked up from germline, CDR1 is LNHNV and CDR2 is YYDKDF (reference sequence). The length of the CDR3 is 16 residues. The DNA for the CDR3 is TGTGCCACCAGCAGAGATTCAGCAGGGGCGTCTCGGGGCTACACCTTC. It is translated as CATSRDSAGASRGYTF.

The chain links TRBV12-3 or TRBV12-4 to TRBJ1-2, with TRBD1 identical over 9 bases. The CDR3 length is 14 residues. V gave up 7 bases and J gave up 2 bases; unmatched junction bases: 5. CDR3 DNA: TGTGCCAGCACTTTTGGGACAGGGAACTATGGCTACACCTTC. This translates into CASTFGTGNYGYTF.

This clonotype is a singleton in its sample. The rearrangement links TRBV7-9 to TRBJ1-4, with TRBD1 matching 9 bases. Germline V CDR1 and CDR2: SEHNR, FQNEAQ (reference sequence). The CDR3 covers 16 residues. Losses at the gene ends were 8 bases for V and 12 bases for J; bases not matched to a gene: 19. For the CDR3, the DNA is TGTGCCAGCTCTTCCTTGGACGGGACAGGGTACGAAGAACTGTTTTTT. This translates into CASSSLDGTGYEELFF.

This clonotype was recorded a few times. V and J are TRBV28 and TRBJ2-5; 10 bases fit TRBD2. CDR1 and CDR2 from the germline V gene are MDHEN and SYDVKM. CDR3 size: 14 residues. V gave up 3 bases and J gave up 4 bases; unmatched junction bases: 2. The CDR3 reads CASSFASGGETQYF. CDR3 sequence (DNA): TGTGCCAGCAGTTTCGCTAGCGGGGGAGAGACCCAGTACTTC. The entire variable domain, with the rest obtained from reference TRBV28 and TRBJ2-5, is as follows: DVKVTQSSRYLVKRTGEKVFLECVQDMDHENMFWYRQDPGLGLRLIYFSYDVKMKEKGDIPEGYSVSREKKERFSLILESASTNQTSMYLCASSFASGGETQYFGPGTRLLVL.

The sample holds a few counts of this clonotype. CDR3 sequence (DNA): TGTGCCAGCAGTTACTCCGGGACGGAACAAGAGACCCAGTACTTC. This encodes CASSYSGTEQETQYF. The chain combines TRBV6-5 with TRBJ2-5, with D tentatively TRBD1 or TRBD2 (5 bases each). V was trimmed by 0 bases and J by 2 bases, leaving 10 bases between them. Germline CDR1 and CDR2: MNHEY and SVGAGI. The CDR3 runs 15 residues.

The chain uses TRBV7-9 and TRBJ2-3, with 7 bases aligning to TRBD1. Germline V gives CDR1 SEHNR, CDR2 FQNEAQ (reference sequence). The trim removed 5 bases at V and 6 bases at J, leaving 2 bases unmatched. CDR3 size: 12 residues. CDR3 residues: CASSQQGDTQYF. The DNA of the CDR3 is TGTGCCAGCAGCCAACAGGGGGATACGCAGTATTTT. Based on the CDR3 plus reference TRBV7-9 and TRBJ2-3, the full variable domain is DTGVSQNPRHKITKRGQNVTFRCDPISEHNRLYWYRQTLGQGPEFLTYFQNEAQLEKSRLLSDRFSAERPKGSFSTLEIQRTEQGDSAMYLCASSQQGDTQYFGPGTRLTVL.

This clonotype was observed a handful of times. The chain recombines TRBV25-1 with TRBJ2-3; 10 bases map to TRBD2. Germline CDR1 MGHDK, CDR2 SYGVNS. This CDR3 contains 17 residues. V gave up 2 bases and J gave up 6 bases; unmatched junction bases: 11. Here the CDR3 DNA reads TGTGCCAGCAGTGAACCCGGACTAGCGGTAGACTTGGATACGCAGTATTTT. This codes for CASSEPGLAVDLDTQYF.

The J gene is TRBJ2-3, the V gene TRBV20-1; 7 bases align to TRBD2. The trim removed 3 bases at V and 3 bases at J, leaving 18 bases unmatched. This CDR3 region has 18 residues. Germline lookup yields CDR1 DFQATT and CDR2 SNEGSKA (reference sequence). The CDR3 DNA reads TGCAGTGCTAGCCTTGCCGGGGGAGCGGGAAAAGGAACAGATACGCAGTATTTT. It encodes CSASLAGGAGKGTDTQYF.